The rows below give T cell receptor beta chains drawn from one sample of a study of OX40 agonist ivuxolimab in advanced cancers. TCRdb keeps only in-frame clones here, not all; method: immunoSEQ multiplex PCR. The table lists 20,000 to 25,000 clones, about 80% of them singletons, with just under 35% in the top ten. The sample was CD4+ or CD8+ T cells sorted from blood, taken in a trial of the OX40 agonist ivuxolimab. The source of these receptors is an adult with an advanced solid tumor such as melanoma, head and neck, liver or kidney cancer. CDR3s include the opening cysteine and the closing phenylalanine or tryptophan. Fields, in order: clone size, J gene, V gene, D gene, CDR3 DNA, CDR3 protein. D genes are given only for firm matches. The size of a clone is reported for some rows only, either as once, few or many, or as a class for expanded clones.

clone_size: NA; j_call: TRBJ2-7; v_call: TRBV5-5; d_call: NA; cdr3_nt: TGTGCCAGCAGCCCCAAGTCCCCCTACGAGCAGTACTTC; cdr3_aa: CASSPKSPYEQYF
clone_size: NA; j_call: TRBJ2-7; v_call: TRBV13; d_call: NA; cdr3_nt: TGTGCCAGCAGCGGGGGACGGGGAACCTACGAGCAGTACTTC; cdr3_aa: CASSGGRGTYEQYF
clone_size: NA; j_call: TRBJ2-1; v_call: TRBV7-3; d_call: TRBD1; cdr3_nt: TGTGCCAGCAGCCCGGACAGGTACAATGAGCAGTTCTTC; cdr3_aa: CASSPDRYNEQFF
clone_size: once; j_call: TRBJ1-5; v_call: TRBV30; d_call: NA; cdr3_nt: TGTGCCTGGAGTGTATTAAGCGGGGATCAGCCCCAGCATTTT; cdr3_aa: CAWSVLSGDQPQHF
clone_size: NA; j_call: TRBJ2-1; v_call: TRBV7-2; d_call: NA; cdr3_nt: TGTGCCAGCAGAGCTGAGGGGCGGGCGTCTCGGGGAGTCGATGAGCAGTTCTTC; cdr3_aa: CASRAEGRASRGVDEQFF
clone_size: NA; j_call: TRBJ2-7; v_call: TRBV6-1; d_call: TRBD2; cdr3_nt: TGTGCCAGCAGTGAAAGTGGCGGGAGCTCCTACGAGCAGTACTTC; cdr3_aa: CASSESGGSSYEQYF
clone_size: once; j_call: TRBJ2-7; v_call: TRBV28; d_call: TRBD1; cdr3_nt: TGTGCCAGCAGACAAGGACAGGATTACGAGCAGTACTTC; cdr3_aa: CASRQGQDYEQYF
clone_size: few; j_call: TRBJ2-7; v_call: TRBV6-5; d_call: NA; cdr3_nt: TGTGCCAGCAGTTTCGCTTGGGACTACGAGCAGTACTTC; cdr3_aa: CASSFAWDYEQYF
clone_size: NA; j_call: TRBJ2-7; v_call: TRBV19; d_call: TRBD2; cdr3_nt: TGTGCCAGTCGAAGGCGGTCGGGAGGGTCATACGAGCAGTACTTC; cdr3_aa: CASRRRSGGSYEQYF
clone_size: NA; j_call: TRBJ2-7; v_call: TRBV30; d_call: TRBD1; cdr3_nt: TGTGCCTGGAGAATAGGGACAGGGTCCTACGAGCAGTACTTC; cdr3_aa: CAWRIGTGSYEQYF
clone_size: few; j_call: TRBJ1-2; v_call: TRBV28; d_call: TRBD1; cdr3_nt: TGTGCCAGCAGCGGACAGGGCCTTTTTAACTATGGCTACACCTTC; cdr3_aa: CASSGQGLFNYGYTF
clone_size: once; j_call: TRBJ1-6; v_call: TRBV6-4; d_call: TRBD1; cdr3_nt: TGTGCCAGCAGTGAAACAGGGGAAGGATCACCCCTCCACTTT; cdr3_aa: CASSETGEGSPLHF
clone_size: NA; j_call: TRBJ2-1; v_call: TRBV7-9; d_call: NA; cdr3_nt: TGTGCCAGCTCCTTCACCGATGAGCAGTTCTTC; cdr3_aa: CASSFTDEQFF
clone_size: NA; j_call: TRBJ2-5; v_call: TRBV7-9; d_call: NA; cdr3_nt: TGTGCCAGCAGCCTCCTGACGGAGACCCAGTACTTC; cdr3_aa: CASSLLTETQYF
clone_size: NA; j_call: TRBJ2-1; v_call: TRBV20-1; d_call: TRBD2; cdr3_nt: TGCAGTGCTAGAGTTGGACTAGCGATCTTC; cdr3_aa: CSARVGLAIF